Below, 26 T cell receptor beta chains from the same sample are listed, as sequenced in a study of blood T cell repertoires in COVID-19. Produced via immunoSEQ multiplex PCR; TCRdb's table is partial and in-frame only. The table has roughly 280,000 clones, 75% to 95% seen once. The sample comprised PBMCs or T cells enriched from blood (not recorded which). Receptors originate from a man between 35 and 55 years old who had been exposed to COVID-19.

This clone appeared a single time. The DNA of the CDR3 is TGTGCCAGCAGCTTAGGCTCTCCCCTGGGACTAGCCGATACCTACGAGCAGTACTTC. Translated: CASSLGSPLGLADTYEQYF. The J gene is TRBJ2-7, the V gene TRBV11-3; TRBD2 matches at 9 bases. The trim removed 1 base at V and 2 bases at J, leaving 15 bases unmatched. CDR1 is SGHNT and CDR2 is YENEEA in the germline V gene. The length of the CDR3 is 19 residues.

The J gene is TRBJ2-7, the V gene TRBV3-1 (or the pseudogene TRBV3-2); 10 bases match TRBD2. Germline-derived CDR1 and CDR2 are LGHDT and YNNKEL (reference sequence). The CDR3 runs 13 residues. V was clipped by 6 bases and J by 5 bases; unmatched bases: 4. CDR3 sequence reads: CASRLAGVDEQYF. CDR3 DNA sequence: TGTGCCAGCAGGCTAGCGGGAGTGGACGAGCAGTACTTC.

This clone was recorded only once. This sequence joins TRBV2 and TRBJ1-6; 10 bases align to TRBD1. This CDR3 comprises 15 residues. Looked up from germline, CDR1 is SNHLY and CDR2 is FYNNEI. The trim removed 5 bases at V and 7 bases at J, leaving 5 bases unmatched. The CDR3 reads CASSPEGQGNSPLHF. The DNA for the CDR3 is TGTGCCAGCAGTCCCGAGGGACAGGGGAATTCACCCCTCCACTTT.

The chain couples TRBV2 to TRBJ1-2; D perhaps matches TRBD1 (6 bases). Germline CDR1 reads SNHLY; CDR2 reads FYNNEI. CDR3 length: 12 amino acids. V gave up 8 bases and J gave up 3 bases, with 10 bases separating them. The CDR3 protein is CASRGGYYGYTF. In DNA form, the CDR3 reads TGTGCCAGCCGCGGGGGCTACTATGGCTACACCTTC.

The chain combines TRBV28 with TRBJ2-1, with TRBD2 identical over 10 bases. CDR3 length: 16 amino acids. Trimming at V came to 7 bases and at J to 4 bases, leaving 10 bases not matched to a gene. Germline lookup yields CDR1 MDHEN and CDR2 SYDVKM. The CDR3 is CASTPGLALPYNEQFF. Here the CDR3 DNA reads TGTGCCAGCACCCCGGGACTAGCGCTTCCTTACAATGAGCAGTTCTTC.

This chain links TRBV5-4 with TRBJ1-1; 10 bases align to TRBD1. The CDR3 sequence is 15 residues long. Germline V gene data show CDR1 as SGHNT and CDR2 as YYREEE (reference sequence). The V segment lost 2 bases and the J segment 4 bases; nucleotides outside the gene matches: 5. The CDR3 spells CASSLDRGRGTEAFF. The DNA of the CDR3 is TGTGCCAGCAGCTTAGACAGGGGGCGCGGCACTGAAGCTTTCTTT.

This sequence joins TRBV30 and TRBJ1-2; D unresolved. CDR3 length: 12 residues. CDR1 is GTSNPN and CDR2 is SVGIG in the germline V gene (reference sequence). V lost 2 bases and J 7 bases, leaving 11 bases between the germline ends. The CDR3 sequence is CAWSWVGLGYTF. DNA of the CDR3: TGTGCCTGGAGTTGGGTGGGCCTTGGCTACACCTTC.

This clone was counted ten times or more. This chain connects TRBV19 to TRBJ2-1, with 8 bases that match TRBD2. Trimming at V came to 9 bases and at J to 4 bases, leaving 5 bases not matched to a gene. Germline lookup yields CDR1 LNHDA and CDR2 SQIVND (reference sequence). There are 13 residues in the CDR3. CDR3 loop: CASASGLYNEQFF. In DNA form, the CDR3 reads TGTGCCAGCGCTAGCGGGTTATACAATGAGCAGTTCTTC.

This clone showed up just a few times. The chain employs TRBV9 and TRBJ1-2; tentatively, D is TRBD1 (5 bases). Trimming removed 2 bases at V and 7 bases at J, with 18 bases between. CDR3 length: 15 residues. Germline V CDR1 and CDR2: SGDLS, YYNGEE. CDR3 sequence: CASSVTAEAGGGYTF. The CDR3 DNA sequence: TGTGCCAGCAGCGTCACAGCCGAGGCGGGGGGTGGCTACACCTTC.

In DNA form, the CDR3 reads TGTGCCATCAGAGACAAGGACACCGGGGAGCTGTTTTTT. Protein: CAIRDKDTGELFF. V is TRBV10-3 and J is TRBJ2-2, with D unresolved. Trimming stripped 6 bases from V and 3 bases from J, with 8 bases between. Germline CDR1 and CDR2: ENHRY and SYGVKD. This CDR3 has 13 residues.

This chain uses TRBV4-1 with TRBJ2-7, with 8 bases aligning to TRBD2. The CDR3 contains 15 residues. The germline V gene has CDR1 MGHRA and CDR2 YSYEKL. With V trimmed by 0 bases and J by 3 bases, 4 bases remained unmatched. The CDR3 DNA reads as TGCGCCAGCAGCCAAGAAACTAGCGGACTCTACGAGCAGTACTTC. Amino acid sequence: CASSQETSGLYEQYF.

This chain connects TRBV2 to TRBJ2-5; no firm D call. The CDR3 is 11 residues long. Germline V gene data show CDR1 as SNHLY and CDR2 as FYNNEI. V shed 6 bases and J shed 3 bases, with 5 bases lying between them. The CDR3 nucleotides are TGTGCCAGCAGCGGTGAAGAGACCCAGTACTTC. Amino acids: CASSGEETQYF.

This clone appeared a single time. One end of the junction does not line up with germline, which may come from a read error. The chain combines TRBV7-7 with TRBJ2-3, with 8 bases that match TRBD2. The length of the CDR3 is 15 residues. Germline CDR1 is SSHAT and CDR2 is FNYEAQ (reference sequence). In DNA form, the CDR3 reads TGTGCTAGCAGCCCAGTAGCGGGGCCGGCGGATACGCAGTATTTT. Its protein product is CASSPVAGPADTQYF.

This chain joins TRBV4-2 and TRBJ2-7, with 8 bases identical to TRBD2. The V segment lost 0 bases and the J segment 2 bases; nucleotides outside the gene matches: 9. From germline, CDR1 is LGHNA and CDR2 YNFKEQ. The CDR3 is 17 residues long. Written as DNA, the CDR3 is TGTGCCAGCAGCCAAGAGCTCCGGCGGGAGGTTCCCTACGAGCAGTACTTC. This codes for CASSQELRREVPYEQYF.

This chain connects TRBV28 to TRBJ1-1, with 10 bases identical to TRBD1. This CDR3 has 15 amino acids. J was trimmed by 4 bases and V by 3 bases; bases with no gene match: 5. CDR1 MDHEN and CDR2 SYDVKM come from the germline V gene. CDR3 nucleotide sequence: TGTGCCAGCAGTTTGCTAGGGACAGGGGCCACTGAAGCTTTCTTT. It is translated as CASSLLGTGATEAFF.

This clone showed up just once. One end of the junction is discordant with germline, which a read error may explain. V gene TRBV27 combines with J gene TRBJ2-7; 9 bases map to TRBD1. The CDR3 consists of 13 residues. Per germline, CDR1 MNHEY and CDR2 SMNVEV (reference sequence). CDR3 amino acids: CASSWGQGYEQYF. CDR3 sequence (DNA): TGTGCCAGTAGTTGGGGACAGGGATACGAGCAGTACTTC.

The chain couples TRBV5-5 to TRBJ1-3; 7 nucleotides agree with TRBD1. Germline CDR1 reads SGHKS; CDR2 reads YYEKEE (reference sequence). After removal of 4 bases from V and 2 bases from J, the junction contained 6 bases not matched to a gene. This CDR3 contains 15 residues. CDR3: CASSPWQGAGNTIYF. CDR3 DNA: TGTGCCAGCAGCCCGTGGCAGGGGGCTGGAAACACCATATATTTT.

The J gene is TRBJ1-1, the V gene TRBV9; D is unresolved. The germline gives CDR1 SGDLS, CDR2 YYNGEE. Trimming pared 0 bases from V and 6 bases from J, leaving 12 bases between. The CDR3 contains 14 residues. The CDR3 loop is CASSVGGGVAEAFF. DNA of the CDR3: TGTGCCAGCAGCGTAGGAGGCGGGGTGGCTGAAGCTTTCTTT.

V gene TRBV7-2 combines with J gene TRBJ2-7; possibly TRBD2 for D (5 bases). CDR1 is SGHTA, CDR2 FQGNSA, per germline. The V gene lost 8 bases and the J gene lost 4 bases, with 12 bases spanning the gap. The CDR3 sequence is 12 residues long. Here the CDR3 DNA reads TGTGCCAGCCGTGGGTCGGGATACGAGCAGTACTTC. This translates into CASRGSGYEQYF.

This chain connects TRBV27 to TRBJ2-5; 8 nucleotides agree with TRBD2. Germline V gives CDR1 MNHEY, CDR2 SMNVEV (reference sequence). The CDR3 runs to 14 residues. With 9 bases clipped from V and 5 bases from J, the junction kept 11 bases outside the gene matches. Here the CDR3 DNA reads TGTGCCAGTCGGGGGGGTGCGGGATTGGAGACCCAGTACTTC. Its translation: CASRGGAGLETQYF.

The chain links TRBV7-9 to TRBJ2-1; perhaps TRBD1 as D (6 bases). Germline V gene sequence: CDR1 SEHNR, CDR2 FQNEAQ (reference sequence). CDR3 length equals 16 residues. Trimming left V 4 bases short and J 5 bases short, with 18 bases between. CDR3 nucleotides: TGTGCCAGCAGCTCACTGGGGGCAGGAGGCAACAATGAGCAGTTCTTC. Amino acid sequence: CASSSLGAGGNNEQFF.

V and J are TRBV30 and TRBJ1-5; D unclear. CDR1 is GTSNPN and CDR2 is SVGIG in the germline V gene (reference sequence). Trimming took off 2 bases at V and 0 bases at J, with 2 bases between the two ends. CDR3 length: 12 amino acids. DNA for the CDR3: TGTGCCTGGAGTTATAGCAATCAGCCCCAGCATTTT. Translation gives CAWSYSNQPQHF.

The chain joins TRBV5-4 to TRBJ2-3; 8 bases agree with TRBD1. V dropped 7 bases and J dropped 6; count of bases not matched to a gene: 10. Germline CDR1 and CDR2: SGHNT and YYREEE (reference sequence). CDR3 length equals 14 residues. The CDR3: CASRPTGGSDTQYF. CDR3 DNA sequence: TGTGCCAGCCGACCTACAGGGGGGTCGGATACGCAGTATTTT.

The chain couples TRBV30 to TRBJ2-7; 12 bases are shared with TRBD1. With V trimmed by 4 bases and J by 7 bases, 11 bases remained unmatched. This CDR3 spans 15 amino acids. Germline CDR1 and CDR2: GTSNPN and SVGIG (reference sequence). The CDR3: CAWISPGQGAWEQYF. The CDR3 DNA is TGTGCCTGGATCAGTCCGGGACAGGGGGCGTGGGAGCAGTACTTC.

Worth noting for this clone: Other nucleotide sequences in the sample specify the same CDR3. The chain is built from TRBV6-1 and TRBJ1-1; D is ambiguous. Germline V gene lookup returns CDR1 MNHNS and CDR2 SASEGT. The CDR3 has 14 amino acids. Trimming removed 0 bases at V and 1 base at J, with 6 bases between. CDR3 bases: TGTGCCAGCAGTGAAGCGTCCTCGAACACTGAAGCTTTCTTT. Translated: CASSEASSNTEAFF.

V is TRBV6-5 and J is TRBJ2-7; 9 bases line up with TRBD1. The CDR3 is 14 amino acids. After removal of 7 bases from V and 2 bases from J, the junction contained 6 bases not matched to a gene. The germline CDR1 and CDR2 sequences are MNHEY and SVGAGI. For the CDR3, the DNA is TGTGCCAGCACCGCCAGGGACAGGGCCTACGAGCAGTACTTC. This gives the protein CASTARDRAYEQYF.